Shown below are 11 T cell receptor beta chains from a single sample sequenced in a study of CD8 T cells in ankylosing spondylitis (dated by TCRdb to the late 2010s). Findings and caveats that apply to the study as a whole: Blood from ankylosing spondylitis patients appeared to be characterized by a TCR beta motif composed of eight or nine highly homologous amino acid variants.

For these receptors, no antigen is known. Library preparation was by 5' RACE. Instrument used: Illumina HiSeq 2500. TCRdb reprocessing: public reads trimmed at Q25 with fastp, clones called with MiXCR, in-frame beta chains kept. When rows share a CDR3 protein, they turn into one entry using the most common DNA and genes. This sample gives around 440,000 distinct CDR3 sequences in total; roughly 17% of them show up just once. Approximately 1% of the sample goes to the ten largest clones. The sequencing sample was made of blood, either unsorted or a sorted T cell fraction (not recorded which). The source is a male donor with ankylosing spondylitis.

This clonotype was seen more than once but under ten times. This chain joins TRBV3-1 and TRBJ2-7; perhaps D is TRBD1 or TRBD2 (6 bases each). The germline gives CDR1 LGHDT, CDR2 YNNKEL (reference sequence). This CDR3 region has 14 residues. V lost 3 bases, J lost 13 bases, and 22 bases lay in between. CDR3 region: CASSQARGTSPPYF. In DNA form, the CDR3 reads TGTGCCAGCAGCCAGGCCCGGGGGACATCGCCACCCTACTTC.

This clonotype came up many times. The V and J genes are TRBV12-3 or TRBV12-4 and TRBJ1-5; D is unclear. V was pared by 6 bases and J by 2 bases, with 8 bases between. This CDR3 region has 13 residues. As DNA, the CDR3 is TGTGCCAGCAGCTTAACAGGCAATCAGCCCCAGCATTTT. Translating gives CASSLTGNQPQHF.

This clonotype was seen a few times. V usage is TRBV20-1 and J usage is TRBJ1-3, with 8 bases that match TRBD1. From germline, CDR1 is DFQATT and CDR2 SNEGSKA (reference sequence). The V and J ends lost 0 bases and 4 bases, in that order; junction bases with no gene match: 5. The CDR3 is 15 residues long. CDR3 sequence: CSAREQGAKGNTIYF. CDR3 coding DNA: TGCAGTGCTAGAGAGCAGGGGGCGAAGGGAAACACCATATATTTT.

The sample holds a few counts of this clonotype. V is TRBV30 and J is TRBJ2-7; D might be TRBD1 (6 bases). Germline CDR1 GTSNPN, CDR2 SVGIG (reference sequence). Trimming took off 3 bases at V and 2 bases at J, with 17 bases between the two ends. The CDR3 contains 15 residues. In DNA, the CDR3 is TGTGCCTGGAGGAAGTCGGACAGACCTACCTACGAGCAGTACTTC. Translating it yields CAWRKSDRPTYEQYF. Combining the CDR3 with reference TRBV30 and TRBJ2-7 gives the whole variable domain SQTIHQWPATLVQPVGSPLSLECTVEGTSNPNLYWYRQAAGRGLQLLFYSVGIGQISSEVPQNLSASRPQDRQFILSSKKLLLSDSGFYLCAWRKSDRPTYEQYFGPGTRLTVT.

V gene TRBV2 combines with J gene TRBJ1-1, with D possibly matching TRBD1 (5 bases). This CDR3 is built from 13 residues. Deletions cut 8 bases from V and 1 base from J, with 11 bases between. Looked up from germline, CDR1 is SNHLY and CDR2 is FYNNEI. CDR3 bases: TGTGCCAGCGGGGGGACGGAGAACACTGAAGCTTTCTTT. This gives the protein CASGGTENTEAFF.

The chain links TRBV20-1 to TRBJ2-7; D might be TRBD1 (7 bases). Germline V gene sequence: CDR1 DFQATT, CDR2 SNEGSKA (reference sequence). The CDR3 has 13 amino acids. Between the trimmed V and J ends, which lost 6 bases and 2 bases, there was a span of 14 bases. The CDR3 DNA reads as TGCAGTGCCTTCGCGGGACAGACCTACGAGCAGTACTTC. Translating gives CSAFAGQTYEQYF.

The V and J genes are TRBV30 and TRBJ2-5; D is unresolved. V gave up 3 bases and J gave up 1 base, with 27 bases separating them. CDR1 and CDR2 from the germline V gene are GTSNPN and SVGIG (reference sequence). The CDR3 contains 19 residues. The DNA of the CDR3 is TGTGCCTGGAGCCCCGGCTCTTTCGCTTTCAGTCGGACCCAAGAGACCCAGTACTTC. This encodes CAWSPGSFAFSRTQETQYF. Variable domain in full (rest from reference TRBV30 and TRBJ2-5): SQTIHQWPATLVQPVGSPLSLECTVEGTSNPNLYWYRQAAGRGLQLLFYSVGIGQISSEVPQNLSASRPQDRQFILSSKKLLLSDSGFYLCAWSPGSFAFSRTQETQYFGPGTRLLVL.

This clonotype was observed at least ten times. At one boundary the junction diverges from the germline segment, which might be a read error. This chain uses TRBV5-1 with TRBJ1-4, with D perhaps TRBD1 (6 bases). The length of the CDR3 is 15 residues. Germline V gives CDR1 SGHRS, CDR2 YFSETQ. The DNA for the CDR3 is TGTGCCAGCAGCCTGGGACAAGCAACTAATGAAAAACTGTTTTTT. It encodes CASSLGQATNEKLFF.

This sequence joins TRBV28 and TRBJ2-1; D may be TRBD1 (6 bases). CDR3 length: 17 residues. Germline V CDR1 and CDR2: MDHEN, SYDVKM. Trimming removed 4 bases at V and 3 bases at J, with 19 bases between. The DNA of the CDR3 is TGTGCCAGCAGTTCGCTTGGGACAAGGTCCTACTACAATGAGCAGTTCTTC. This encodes CASSSLGTRSYYNEQFF.

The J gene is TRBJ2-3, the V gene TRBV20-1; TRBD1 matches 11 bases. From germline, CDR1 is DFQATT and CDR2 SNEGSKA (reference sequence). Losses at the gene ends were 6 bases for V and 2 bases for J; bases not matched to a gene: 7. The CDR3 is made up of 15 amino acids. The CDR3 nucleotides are TGCAGTGCCCCCCGGGGACAGGGGGTCACAGATACGCAGTATTTT. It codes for CSAPRGQGVTDTQYF.

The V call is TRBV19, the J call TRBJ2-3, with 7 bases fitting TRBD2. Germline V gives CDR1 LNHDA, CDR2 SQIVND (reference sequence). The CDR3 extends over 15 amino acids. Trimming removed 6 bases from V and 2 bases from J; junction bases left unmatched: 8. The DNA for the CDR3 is TGTGCCAGTAGAACGGGAGGCCGGGTCACAGATACGCAGTATTTT. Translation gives CASRTGGRVTDTQYF. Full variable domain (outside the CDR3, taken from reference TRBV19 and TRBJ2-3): DGGITQSPKYLFRKEGQNVTLSCEQNLNHDAMYWYRQDPGQGLRLIYYSQIVNDFQKGDIAEGYSVSREKKESFPLTVTSAQKNPTAFYLCASRTGGRVTDTQYFGPGTRLTVL.